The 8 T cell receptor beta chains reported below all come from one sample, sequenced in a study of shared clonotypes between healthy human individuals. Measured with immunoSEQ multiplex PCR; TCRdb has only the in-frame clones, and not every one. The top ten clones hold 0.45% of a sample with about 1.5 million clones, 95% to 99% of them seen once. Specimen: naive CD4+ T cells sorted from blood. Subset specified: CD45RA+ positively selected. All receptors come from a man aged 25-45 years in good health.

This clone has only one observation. CDR3 residues: CASSTDRANQPQHF. Written as DNA, the CDR3 is TGTGCCAGCTCGACGGACAGAGCCAATCAGCCCCAGCATTTT. V usage is TRBV28 and J usage is TRBJ1-5, with a possible D match to TRBD1 (6 bases). Germline assignment: CDR1 MDHEN and CDR2 SYDVKM. Trimming left V 8 bases short and J 3 bases short, with 14 bases between. The CDR3 is made up of 14 amino acids.

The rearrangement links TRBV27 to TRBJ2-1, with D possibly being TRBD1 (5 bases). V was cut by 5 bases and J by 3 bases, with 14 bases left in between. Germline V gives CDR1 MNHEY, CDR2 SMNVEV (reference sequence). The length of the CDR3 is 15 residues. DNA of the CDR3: TGTGCCAGCAGTCGCAGGGTAGTGAACTACAATGAGCAGTTCTTC. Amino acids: CASSRRVVNYNEQFF.

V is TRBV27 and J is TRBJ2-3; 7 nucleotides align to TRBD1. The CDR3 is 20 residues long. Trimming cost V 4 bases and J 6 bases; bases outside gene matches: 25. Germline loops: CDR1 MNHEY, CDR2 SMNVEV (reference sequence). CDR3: CASSSGDRPRAKRGADTQYF. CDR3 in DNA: TGTGCCAGCAGTTCCGGGGACAGACCAAGGGCCAAGCGAGGTGCGGATACGCAGTATTTT.

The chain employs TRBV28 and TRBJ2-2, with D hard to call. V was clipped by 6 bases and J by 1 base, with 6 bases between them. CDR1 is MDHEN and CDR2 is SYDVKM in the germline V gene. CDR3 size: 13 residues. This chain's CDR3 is CASRNRNTGELFF. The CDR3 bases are TGTGCCAGCAGAAACAGGAACACCGGGGAGCTGTTTTTT.

The CDR3 spells CASSPRVDRGTEAFF. CDR3 sequence (DNA): TGCGCCAGCAGCCCCAGGGTGGACCGGGGGACTGAAGCTTTCTTT. This rearrangement joins TRBV5-1 to TRBJ1-1; perhaps TRBD1 as D (5 bases). The CDR3 spans 15 residues. The V end lost 4 bases, the J end lost 5 bases, and 18 bases lay between the germline ends. The germline V gene encodes CDR1 SGHRS and CDR2 YFSETQ.

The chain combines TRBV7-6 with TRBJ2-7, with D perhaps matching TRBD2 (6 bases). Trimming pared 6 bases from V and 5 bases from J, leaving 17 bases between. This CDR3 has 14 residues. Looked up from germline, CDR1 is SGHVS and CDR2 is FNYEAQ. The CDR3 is CASSHKGGPNEQYF. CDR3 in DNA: TGTGCCAGCAGTCACAAGGGAGGCCCAAACGAGCAGTACTTC.

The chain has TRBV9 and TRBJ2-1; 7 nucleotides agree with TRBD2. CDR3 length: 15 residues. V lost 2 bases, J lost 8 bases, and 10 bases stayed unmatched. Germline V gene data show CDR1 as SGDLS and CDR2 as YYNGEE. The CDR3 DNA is TGTGCCAGCAGCGTTGGCGGGAGTTTGATCTATGAGCAGTTCTTC. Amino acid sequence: CASSVGGSLIYEQFF.

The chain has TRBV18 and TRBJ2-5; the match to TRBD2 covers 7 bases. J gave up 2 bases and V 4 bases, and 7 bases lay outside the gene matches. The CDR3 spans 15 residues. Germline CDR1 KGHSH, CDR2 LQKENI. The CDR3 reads CASSLQIAGQETQYF. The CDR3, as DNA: TGTGCCAGCTCACTGCAAATAGCGGGTCAAGAGACCCAGTACTTC. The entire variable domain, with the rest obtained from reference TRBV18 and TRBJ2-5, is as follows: NAGVMQNPRHLVRRRGQEARLRCSPMKGHSHVYWYRQLPEEGLKFMVYLQKENIIDESGMPKERFSAEFPKEGPSILRIQQVVRGDSAAYFCASSLQIAGQETQYFGPGTRLLVL.